Below, 28 T cell receptor beta chains from the same sample are listed, as sequenced in a study of T cell changes during pregnancy in multiple sclerosis. This table comes from immunoSEQ multiplex PCR, and its TCRdb copy is limited to in-frame clones, with some not included. The profile covers 20,000 or so clones, with about 87% appearing a single time and about 13% taken by the ten largest. Sample: CD8+ T cells from peripheral blood mononuclear cells, taken in the third trimester of pregnancy. The receptors derive from a female donor in good health, enrolled as a control in a pregnancy study.

The chain has TRBV11-3 and TRBJ2-7; D might be TRBD1 (5 bases). Germline CDR1 and CDR2: SGHNT and YENEEA. The CDR3 is 18 residues long. V was trimmed by 0 bases and J by 0 bases, leaving 18 bases between them. The chain's CDR3 is CASSLDLRGSWNSYEQYF. The DNA of the CDR3 is TGTGCCAGCAGCTTAGATCTAAGGGGTAGCTGGAACTCCTACGAGCAGTACTTC.

This clone came up once. This chain links TRBV28 with TRBJ1-3; TRBD1 matches 7 bases. Unmatched junction bases numbered 3, after V lost 5 bases and J lost 2 bases. The germline CDR1 and CDR2 sequences are MDHEN and SYDVKM. The CDR3 loop spans 14 amino acids. The CDR3 is CASSVRGAGNTIYF. As DNA, the CDR3 is TGTGCCAGCAGTGTCAGGGGGGCTGGAAACACCATATATTTT.

Only one count was recorded for this clone. The chain couples TRBV6-1 to TRBJ1-1; no reliable D call. Germline CDR1 MNHNS, CDR2 SASEGT. This CDR3 has 16 amino acids. V lost 0 bases, J lost 1 base, and 12 bases lay in between. The DNA for the CDR3 is TGTGCCAGCAGTGAAGCCCCTAGTGGAGAGAACACTGAAGCTTTCTTT. This encodes CASSEAPSGENTEAFF.

The genes are TRBV2 and TRBJ2-7; D perhaps matches TRBD2 (6 bases). Germline V gene data show CDR1 as SNHLY and CDR2 as FYNNEI. V was clipped by 5 bases and J by 5 bases, with 7 bases between them. CDR3 length: 11 residues. CDR3 sequence (DNA): TGTGCCAGCAGTCAGCGGGACGAGCAGTACTTC. Its translation is CASSQRDEQYF.

The V call is TRBV12-2, the J call TRBJ1-6. TRBV12-2 is given as a pseudogene. The CDR3 is made up of 16 amino acids. CDR3 bases: TGTGCAAGTCGCTTTATACGGGTCCCGAGAAATTCACCCCTCCACTTT. Its protein is CASRFIRVPRNSPLHF.

V gene TRBV4-1 combines with J gene TRBJ2-5, with TRBD2 identical over 8 bases. Germline CDR1 is MGHRA and CDR2 is YSYEKL. The CDR3 is 17 amino acids. With V trimmed by 3 bases and J by 4 bases, 13 bases remained unmatched. The DNA of the CDR3 is TGCGCCAGCAGCCAGTCCTTACTAGCGGAAGCGGGAGAGACCCAGTACTTC. Protein: CASSQSLLAEAGETQYF.

CDR3 sequence (DNA): TGTGCCAGCAGCCACCGGTCCTACGAGCAGTACTTC. Residues: CASSHRSYEQYF. The chain carries TRBV14 and TRBJ2-7, with D unclear. V lost 3 bases and J lost 1, with 4 bases in between. The germline V gene has CDR1 SGHDN and CDR2 FVKESK. The CDR3 spans 12 residues.

The chain links TRBV4-1 to TRBJ1-2; TRBD1 is a possible D gene (5 bases). Trimming shortened V by 1 base and J by 3 bases, and 9 bases separated the two germline ends. This CDR3 is 14 amino acids long. From germline, CDR1 is MGHRA and CDR2 YSYEKL. Here the CDR3 DNA reads TGCGCCAGCAGCCAAGCCGGGGGGGACTATGGCTACACCTTC. It encodes CASSQAGGDYGYTF.

The sample holds a few counts of this clone. The V gene is TRBV5-6, the J gene TRBJ2-1; 7 bases match TRBD1. Germline trimming cut 7 bases from V and 6 bases from J; bases unmatched to any gene: 7. CDR3 size: 13 residues. Germline V gene lookup returns CDR1 SGHDT and CDR2 YYEEEE. CDR3 nucleotide sequence: TGTGCCAGCCCCCGGCGACAGGGCAATGAGCAGTTCTTC. It encodes CASPRRQGNEQFF.

J is TRBJ1-6 and V is TRBV5-1; perhaps TRBD1 as D (5 bases). This CDR3 has 13 amino acids. Trimming stripped 4 bases from V and 7 bases from J, with 9 bases between. Germline-derived CDR1 and CDR2 are SGHRS and YFSETQ. For the CDR3, the DNA is TGCGCCAGCAGCCTGGACACGAATTCACCCCTCCACTTT. Translation: CASSLDTNSPLHF. Looking up the rest from reference TRBV5-1 and TRBJ1-6 gives the full variable domain: KAGVTQTPRYLIKTRGQQVTLSCSPISGHRSVSWYQQTPGQGLQFLFEYFSETQRNKGNFPGRFSGRQFSNSRSEMNVSTLELGDSALYLCASSLDTNSPLHFGNGTRLTVT.

The chain has TRBV5-6 and TRBJ2-2; 7 nucleotides line up with TRBD1. Germline V gives CDR1 SGHDT, CDR2 YYEEEE. This CDR3 comprises 15 residues. The V gene end was trimmed by 0 bases and the J gene end by 3 bases; junction bases not matched to a gene: 2. The CDR3 region is CASSLVQGDTGELFF. Written as DNA, the CDR3 is TGTGCCAGCAGCTTGGTGCAGGGGGACACCGGGGAGCTGTTTTTT.

The chain recombines TRBV27 with TRBJ2-7; perhaps TRBD1 as D (6 bases). The CDR3 has 14 residues. The germline gives CDR1 MNHEY, CDR2 SMNVEV (reference sequence). V shed 3 bases and J shed 7 bases, with 16 bases lying between them. The DNA of the CDR3 is TGTGCCAGCAGTTTCTACTCAGGGACAAGGGAGCAGTACTTC. Protein sequence: CASSFYSGTREQYF.

The chain has TRBV6-1 and TRBJ2-3, with 8 bases aligning to TRBD2. The CDR3 consists of 14 residues. J gave up 1 base and V 10 bases, and 7 bases lay outside the gene matches. Looked up from germline, CDR1 is MNHNS and CDR2 is SASEGT. The CDR3 sequence: CATREGAGTDTQYF. The CDR3 bases are TGTGCCACCCGGGAGGGAGCGGGCACAGATACGCAGTATTTT.

CDR3 sequence reads: CASSRSGAADTQYF. The CDR3 DNA reads TGTGCCAGCAGTCGTAGCGGGGCCGCAGATACGCAGTATTTT. V is TRBV13 and J is TRBJ2-3; TRBD2 aligns across 8 bases. Germline V gene lookup returns CDR1 PRHDT and CDR2 FYEKMQ (reference sequence). Germline trimming cut 6 bases from V and 4 bases from J; bases unmatched to any gene: 6. The CDR3 sequence is 14 residues long.

The chain is built from TRBV4-1 and TRBJ2-7, with 8 bases identical to TRBD2. The germline V gene has CDR1 MGHRA and CDR2 YSYEKL. V trimming: 2 bases; J trimming: 1 base; junction bases outside the gene matches: 4. This CDR3 is built from 15 residues. This chain's CDR3 is CASSQSGTRSYEQYF. CDR3 nucleotides: TGCGCCAGCAGCCAATCCGGGACTAGATCCTACGAGCAGTACTTC.

The genes are TRBV7-8 and TRBJ2-7; 7 bases fit TRBD2. Germline V gives CDR1 SGHVS, CDR2 FQNEAQ. V was clipped by 2 bases and J by 6 bases; unmatched bases: 7. The CDR3 sequence is 14 residues long. CDR3 protein: CASSLRGDPLEQYF. In nucleotides, the CDR3 is TGTGCCAGCAGCTTACGGGGGGACCCCCTCGAGCAGTACTTC.

J is TRBJ2-5 and V is TRBV7-8, with D possibly matching TRBD2 (6 bases). The CDR3 totals 17 residues. V dropped 2 bases and J dropped 2 bases, with 18 bases sitting between them. Germline CDR1 is SGHVS and CDR2 is FQNEAQ. CDR3 amino acids: CASSLFLVAETQETQYF. Written as DNA, the CDR3 is TGTGCCAGCAGCTTATTTCTCGTAGCGGAAACACAAGAGACCCAGTACTTC.

The sample holds a few counts of this clone. V usage is TRBV7-2 and J usage is TRBJ2-2; no reliable D call. Germline V gene lookup returns CDR1 SGHTA and CDR2 FQGNSA. The CDR3 sequence is 14 residues long. The V end was cut by 6 bases, the J end by 5 bases, with 13 bases between. The CDR3 region has the DNA TGTGCCAGCAGAGCGAGGAGTGGTACCGGGGAGCTGTTTTTT. Translation gives CASRARSGTGELFF.

This chain joins TRBV5-1 and TRBJ2-5; D is possibly TRBD1 (7 bases). This CDR3 has 15 amino acids. V lost 0 bases to trimming and J lost 1 base, with 10 bases between them. The germline V gene has CDR1 SGHRS and CDR2 YFSETQ. CDR3 residues: CASSLARGAQETQYF. Written as DNA, the CDR3 is TGCGCCAGCAGCTTGGCCAGGGGGGCCCAAGAGACCCAGTACTTC.

The chain carries TRBV5-6 and TRBJ1-1; D gene ambiguous. CDR3 length: 14 amino acids. Between the trimmed V and J ends, which lost 0 bases and 7 bases, there was a span of 13 bases. CDR1 and CDR2 (germline): SGHDT, YYEEEE. CDR3: CASSLAGEFSEAFF. The CDR3 nucleotides are TGTGCCAGCAGCTTGGCTGGAGAGTTCAGTGAAGCTTTCTTT.

The chain combines TRBV28 with TRBJ2-3; weak D call: TRBD2 (6 bases). The CDR3 consists of 15 residues. From germline, CDR1 is MDHEN and CDR2 SYDVKM. The V end was cut by 2 bases, the J end by 3 bases, with 12 bases between. The CDR3 sequence: CASSLSGFLTDTQYF. The CDR3 nucleotides read TGTGCCAGCAGTTTAAGCGGGTTTCTTACAGATACGCAGTATTTT.

The genes are TRBV9 and TRBJ2-3; 8 bases align to TRBD2. Germline values: CDR1 SGDLS, CDR2 YYNGEE. The CDR3 spans 15 residues. With V trimmed by 0 bases and J by 6 bases, 6 bases remained unmatched. The CDR3 DNA reads TGTGCCAGCAGCGTAGCGGGAGGGCCACGTGATACGCAGTATTTT. It yields the protein CASSVAGGPRDTQYF.

V usage is TRBV19 and J usage is TRBJ2-1, with 11 bases that match TRBD2. The CDR3 is 14 amino acids. With 11 bases clipped from V and 4 bases from J, the junction kept 7 bases outside the gene matches. Germline-derived CDR1 and CDR2 are LNHDA and SQIVND (reference sequence). CDR3 in DNA: TGTGCCGTAAAACTAGCGGGGGTTTACAATGAGCAGTTCTTC. Translated, it gives CAVKLAGVYNEQFF. Filled out from reference TRBV19 and TRBJ2-1, the complete variable domain reads DGGITQSPKYLFRKEGQNVTLSCEQNLNHDAMYWYRQDPGQGLRLIYYSQIVNDFQKGDIAEGYSVSREKKESFPLTVTSAQKNPTAFYLCAVKLAGVYNEQFFGPGTRLTVL.

The chain has TRBV27 and TRBJ1-1; D is possibly TRBD1 (5 bases). Trimming took off 10 bases at V and 5 bases at J, with 20 bases between the two ends. Germline V CDR1 and CDR2: MNHEY, SMNVEV (reference sequence). The CDR3 consists of 14 residues. The CDR3 spells CATHNGASWTEAFF. CDR3 DNA: TGTGCCACCCATAATGGGGCGAGTTGGACTGAAGCTTTCTTT.

The gene calls are TRBV19 and TRBJ1-1; D unresolved. The CDR3 runs to 14 residues. The V gene lost 10 bases and the J gene lost 0 bases, with 15 bases spanning the gap. Germline lookup yields CDR1 LNHDA and CDR2 SQIVND (reference sequence). CDR3 protein: CATMPRDMNTEAFF. CDR3 nucleotides: TGTGCCACCATGCCGCGGGATATGAACACTGAAGCTTTCTTT. The full variable domain, completed using reference TRBV19 and TRBJ1-1, is DGGITQSPKYLFRKEGQNVTLSCEQNLNHDAMYWYRQDPGQGLRLIYYSQIVNDFQKGDIAEGYSVSREKKESFPLTVTSAQKNPTAFYLCATMPRDMNTEAFFGQGTRLTVV.

The J gene is TRBJ1-3, the V gene TRBV19, with 7 bases identical to TRBD1. Germline V gene data show CDR1 as LNHDA and CDR2 as SQIVND (reference sequence). Trimming removed 4 bases from V and 4 bases from J; junction bases left unmatched: 10. This CDR3 has 16 residues. Here the CDR3 DNA reads TGTGCCAGTAGTACTTCCCCAGGGGGAAAGGGAAACACCATATATTTT. Its translation is CASSTSPGGKGNTIYF.

A single count supports this clone. The gene calls are TRBV19 and TRBJ1-5; D uncertain. Trimming left V 5 bases short and J 0 bases short, with 17 bases between. The germline CDR1 and CDR2 sequences are LNHDA and SQIVND (reference sequence). This CDR3 has 17 amino acids. CDR3 sequence: CASSAAAQTYSNQPQHF. CDR3 nucleotides: TGTGCCAGTAGTGCGGCAGCTCAAACTTATAGCAATCAGCCCCAGCATTTT.

On this clone itself: It may be a read error: a sequence one base away is much more abundant. The identical CDR3 is also encoded by other nucleotide sequences in the sample. The gene calls are TRBV6-1 and TRBJ1-3; D ambiguous. CDR1 and CDR2 from the germline V gene are MNHNS and SASEGT. V was pared by 2 bases and J by 1 base, with 6 bases between. The CDR3 totals 14 residues. CDR3 in amino acids: CASSEQSSGNTIYF. The CDR3 DNA sequence: TGTGCCAGCAGTGAACAGTCATCTGGAAACACCATATATTTT.